Described below is a single TCR beta chain sequence and its context. These data come from a study of blood T cell repertoires in COVID-19. V trimming: 1 base; J trimming: 1 base; junction bases outside the gene matches: 3. Germline V gene sequence: CDR1 LGHNA, CDR2 YNFKEQ. CDR3 size: 15 residues. The authors' processing: Reference gene primer amplification gave estimated nucleated cell counts. Using immunoSEQ multiplex PCR, the repertoire was profiled, and TCRdb retains in-frame clones only, with some absent. V and J calls and clone size are as listed in that table; D and trimming were resolved from the DNA. The repertoire includes 130,000 to 150,000 clones, approximately 80% of them detected once, and around 5% sits in the top ten.

The sample consisted of peripheral blood. The gene calls are TRBV4-2 and TRBJ1-2; the match to TRBD1 covers 7 bases. The receptor's source is a woman aged 45 to 65 with acute or convalescent COVID-19. The CDR3 here is CASSQGGQLNYGYTF. CDR3 bases: TGTGCCAGCAGCCAAGGGGGACAGCTTAACTATGGCTACACCTTC.